These 30 T cell receptor beta chains came from one sample sequenced in a study of post-analysis software for immune sequencing data. Overall study results and limits: There were five or six TRBV segments more frequent in patients than controls, and TRBV5-6, TRBV5-1 and TRBV20-1 were among them.

Sequencing libraries made from TCR beta cDNA carried unique molecular identifiers. TCRdb redid the calling of the PCR reads with MiXCR, one entry per CDR3 protein. Here the sample spans fewer than 850,000 distinct CDR3 sequences, about 43% being singletons. Their cognate antigens are unknown. Sample: blood. The source is a girl aged 10-17 years with multiple sclerosis.

This clonotype has just a few counts. The rearrangement joins TRBV29-1 to TRBJ2-7; 10 bases map to TRBD2. V dropped 6 bases and J dropped 6; count of bases not matched to a gene: 11. This CDR3 has 14 amino acids. Germline CDR1 is SQVTM and CDR2 is ANQGSEA. In DNA, the CDR3 is TGCAGCGTCAACCTAGCGGGAGCAACGCTCGAGCAGTACTTC. It yields the protein CSVNLAGATLEQYF.

The chain joins TRBV30 to TRBJ2-5; 10 positions match TRBD2. Germline CDR1 and CDR2: GTSNPN and SVGIG (reference sequence). The J segment lost 1 base and the V segment lost 3 bases, leaving 5 bases of the junction unmatched. This CDR3 comprises 15 residues. Here the CDR3 reads CAWRRTSGTQETQYF. CDR3 nucleotides: TGTGCCTGGAGGCGGACTAGCGGAACCCAAGAGACCCAGTACTTC.

This clonotype has more than one count but fewer than ten. The rearrangement joins TRBV4-2 to TRBJ1-6; 8 bases match TRBD1. Germline V lookup: CDR1 LGHNA, CDR2 YNFKEQ. V shed 4 bases, J shed 9 bases, and the junction held 8 bases outside the gene matches. The CDR3 contains 15 residues. CDR3 protein: CASSPSTGASSPLHF. CDR3 in DNA: TGTGCCAGCAGCCCGTCGACAGGGGCGAGTTCACCCCTCCACTTT.

The rearrangement joins TRBV6-2 or TRBV6-3 to TRBJ2-3; unclear D gene. V lost 6 bases, J lost 4 bases, and 8 bases lay in between. The CDR3 loop spans 12 amino acids. Per the germline V gene, CDR1 is MNHEY and CDR2 is SVGEGT. CDR3 sequence: CASSLKPDTQYF. For the CDR3, the DNA is TGTGCCAGCAGCCTGAAGCCAGATACGCAGTATTTT.

The chain links TRBV29-1 to TRBJ2-1, with unresolved D. CDR1 SQVTM and CDR2 ANQGSEA come from the germline V gene. CDR3 length equals 9 residues. CDR3 protein: CAGMDPQFF. CDR3 sequence (DNA): TGCGCAGGAATGGACCCACAGTTCTTC.

The V and J genes are TRBV24-1 and TRBJ2-5; the match to TRBD2 covers 10 bases. Germline assignment: CDR1 KGHDR and CDR2 SFDVKD. This CDR3 comprises 15 residues. V was clipped by 3 bases and J by 8 bases; unmatched bases: 8. The CDR3 bases are TGTGCCACCAGTGATCCCGGACTAGCGGAGGCTACCCAGTACTTC. It encodes CATSDPGLAEATQYF.

As regards this clonotype: Germline is not matched at one junction end, which may reflect a read error. The rearrangement uses TRBV24-1 and TRBJ2-7; perhaps TRBD1 as D (6 bases). Germline lookup yields CDR1 KGHDR and CDR2 SFDVKD. CDR3 length: 13 amino acids. This chain's CDR3 is CATGDPQGLEQYF. Written as DNA, the CDR3 is TGTGCCACCGGTGACCCACAGGGTCTTGAGCAGTACTTC.

The chain uses TRBV4-3 and TRBJ1-2; no clear D. This CDR3 comprises 16 residues. Germline values: CDR1 LGHNA, CDR2 YSLEER. V was pared by 1 base and J by 3 bases, with 15 bases between. Written as DNA, the CDR3 is TGCGCCAGCAGCCAAGTAGCCTCCGGGAGATACTATGGCTACACCTTC. Translated, it gives CASSQVASGRYYGYTF.

Here the CDR3 DNA reads TGTGCCAGCAGCCAAGTTGCGGGAGGGCGAAATGAGCAGTTCTTC. As protein: CASSQVAGGRNEQFF. The genes are TRBV3-1 and TRBJ2-1; 9 nucleotides align to TRBD2. The CDR3 is 15 residues long. V was pared by 1 base and J by 7 bases, with 5 bases of the junction left unmatched. The germline gives CDR1 LGHDT, CDR2 YNNKEL (reference sequence).

V usage is TRBV9 and J usage is TRBJ2-1; D is ambiguous. This CDR3 contains 14 residues. V shed 0 bases and J shed 7 bases, with 11 bases lying between them. In germline, CDR1 is SGDLS, CDR2 YYNGEE. This CDR3 reads CASSVGPAQNEQFF. Here the CDR3 DNA reads TGTGCCAGCAGCGTAGGCCCAGCCCAGAATGAGCAGTTCTTC.

The chain recombines TRBV12-3 or TRBV12-4 with TRBJ2-1, with unresolved D. The CDR3 contains 13 residues. The V end was cut by 5 bases, the J end by 5 bases, with 10 bases between. The chain's CDR3 is CASSPPDHNEQFF. The CDR3 bases are TGTGCCAGCAGTCCCCCCGACCACAATGAGCAGTTCTTC.

The V gene is TRBV6-2 or TRBV6-3, the J gene TRBJ1-2; D uncertain. The CDR3 contains 15 residues. Germline V gene data show CDR1 as MNHEY and CDR2 as SVGEGT. V dropped 6 bases and J dropped 8 bases, with 22 bases sitting between them. CDR3 nucleotide sequence: TGTGCCAGCAGACCGAAGGGTGGTCCGGGAAGGGGCTACACCTTC. Its protein product is CASRPKGGPGRGYTF.

This clonotype was seen only once. The chain links TRBV7-9 to TRBJ2-3; 9 nucleotides align to TRBD2. This CDR3 comprises 15 residues. With 4 bases clipped from V and 4 bases from J, the junction kept 6 bases outside the gene matches. The germline V gene has CDR1 SEHNR and CDR2 FQNEAQ (reference sequence). CDR3 amino acids: CASSYAGLAADTQYF. The CDR3 bases are TGTGCCAGCAGCTACGCGGGACTAGCTGCAGATACGCAGTATTTT. The whole variable domain, remainder taken from reference TRBV7-9 and TRBJ2-3, is DTGVSQNPRHKITKRGQNVTFRCDPISEHNRLYWYRQTLGQGPEFLTYFQNEAQLEKSRLLSDRFSAERPKGSFSTLEIQRTEQGDSAMYLCASSYAGLAADTQYFGPGTRLTVL.

This clonotype has only a few counts. The gene calls are TRBV6-5 and TRBJ2-3; D may be TRBD2 (5 bases). Trimming stripped 0 bases from V and 3 bases from J, with 16 bases between. CDR1 MNHEY and CDR2 SVGAGI come from the germline V gene. The CDR3 runs 17 residues. The CDR3: CASSYSSWLAGTDTQYF. For the CDR3, the DNA is TGTGCCAGCAGTTACTCGAGTTGGCTAGCCGGGACAGATACGCAGTATTTT.

This clonotype has just a few counts. The chain employs TRBV10-3 and TRBJ2-4; TRBD2 might be the D (6 bases). The J call is in doubt because the DNA end fits TRBJ2-7 better. The germline V gene has CDR1 ENHRY and CDR2 SYGVKD. This CDR3 is built from 14 residues. Written as DNA, the CDR3 is TGTGCCATCAGCCCCGGGAAGGGAGGATTCGAGCAGTACTTC. It yields the protein CAISPGKGGFEQYF.

This clonotype was seen only a few times. The chain uses TRBV28 and TRBJ2-7, with 8 bases aligning to TRBD2. J gave up 7 bases and V 6 bases, and 14 bases lay outside the gene matches. The germline V gene encodes CDR1 MDHEN and CDR2 SYDVKM. This CDR3 contains 15 residues. CDR3 sequence: CASSSGGAGYNEQYF. The CDR3 DNA follows: TGTGCCAGCAGCTCCGGGGGGGCCGGCTACAATGAGCAGTACTTC. The variable domain in full, completed from reference TRBV28 and TRBJ2-7, reads DVKVTQSSRYLVKRTGEKVFLECVQDMDHENMFWYRQDPGLGLRLIYFSYDVKMKEKGDIPEGYSVSREKKERFSLILESASTNQTSMYLCASSSGGAGYNEQYFGPGTRLTVT.

The chain recombines TRBV20-1 with TRBJ2-1, with 8 bases aligning to TRBD2. Looked up from germline, CDR1 is DFQATT and CDR2 is SNEGSKA (reference sequence). Trimming cost V 1 base and J 0 bases; bases outside gene matches: 8. The CDR3 covers 17 residues. The CDR3 is CSARGPAGTSSYNEQFF. The DNA of the CDR3 is TGCAGTGCTAGAGGCCCGGCGGGGACTAGCTCCTACAATGAGCAGTTCTTC.

This chain connects TRBV6-4 to TRBJ2-1; no clear D gene. This CDR3 spans 13 amino acids. Per the germline V gene, CDR1 is MRHNA and CDR2 is SNTAGT. V was shortened by 0 bases and J by 7 bases, with 7 bases between the two germline ends. The CDR3 DNA reads TGTGCCAGCAGTGACTCCCTTGGGAATGAGCAGTTCTTC. It yields the protein CASSDSLGNEQFF.

This rearrangement joins TRBV20-1 to TRBJ1-2; TRBD1 might be the D (5 bases). Trimming pared 6 bases from V and 4 bases from J, leaving 18 bases between. The CDR3 length is 14 residues. Germline loops: CDR1 DFQATT, CDR2 SNEGSKA (reference sequence). The DNA of the CDR3 is TGCAGTGCGGCCCCGTTTGGGGGGAGCTATGGCTACACCTTC. Its protein is CSAAPFGGSYGYTF.

The chain employs TRBV27 and TRBJ2-7; a weak D match, TRBD2 (5 bases). V lost 5 bases and J lost 5, with 28 bases in between. Germline V gives CDR1 MNHEY, CDR2 SMNVEV (reference sequence). The CDR3 sequence is 18 residues long. The CDR3 protein is CASSPSLGRGPGLDEQYF. CDR3 sequence (DNA): TGTGCCAGCAGTCCTAGTTTGGGCCGAGGCCCGGGATTGGACGAGCAGTACTTC.

This chain joins TRBV29-1 and TRBJ2-5, with 12 bases lining up with TRBD1. Germline V lookup: CDR1 SQVTM, CDR2 ANQGSEA. V gave up 7 bases and J gave up 4 bases; unmatched junction bases: 4. The CDR3 runs to 13 residues. CDR3 sequence reads: CSGGDRGLETQYF. The CDR3 DNA reads TGCAGCGGTGGGGACAGGGGGCTAGAGACCCAGTACTTC.

This clonotype was recorded many times. The genes are TRBV4-1 and TRBJ1-1; D is possibly TRBD1 (6 bases). Germline CDR1 MGHRA, CDR2 YSYEKL. V was cut by 7 bases and J by 5 bases, with 14 bases left in between. The CDR3 is made up of 13 amino acids. The CDR3 reads CASNRGGLTEAFF. Here the CDR3 DNA reads TGCGCCAGCAACAGAGGGGGACTGACTGAAGCTTTCTTT.

The sample holds a few counts of this clonotype. The V and J genes are TRBV6-1 and TRBJ1-5, with D unresolved. The CDR3 runs 14 residues. The germline V gene encodes CDR1 MNHNS and CDR2 SASEGT. Trimming shortened V by 8 bases and J by 0 bases, and 11 bases separated the two germline ends. CDR3 protein: CASGPTYSNQPQHF. The CDR3, as DNA: TGTGCCAGCGGACCGACTTATAGCAATCAGCCCCAGCATTTT.

This clonotype was seen at least ten times. The rearrangement joins TRBV20-1 to TRBJ2-7; TRBD1 agrees at 8 bases. The CDR3 is 11 amino acids. V was clipped by 3 bases and J by 7 bases; unmatched bases: 2. CDR1 DFQATT and CDR2 SNEGSKA come from the germline V gene (reference sequence). The CDR3 loop reads CSARGQVEQYF. CDR3 nucleotides: TGCAGTGCTAGGGGACAGGTGGAGCAGTACTTC.

This chain links TRBV29-1 with TRBJ1-5; 10 nucleotides align to TRBD1. The CDR3 covers 14 residues. V lost 4 bases and J lost 2; bases outside the gene matches: 2. CDR1 and CDR2 (germline): SQVTM, ANQGSEA. CDR3 in amino acids: CSVAGQGGNQPQHF. CDR3 nucleotides: TGCAGCGTTGCTGGACAGGGGGGCAATCAGCCCCAGCATTTT. Complete variable domain (other parts from reference TRBV29-1 and TRBJ1-5): SAVISQKPSRDICQRGTSLTIQCQVDSQVTMMFWYRQQPGQSLTLIATANQGSEATYESGFVIDKFPISRPNLTFSTLTVSNMSPEDSSIYLCSVAGQGGNQPQHFGDGTRLSIL.

This clonotype was counted only a few times. CDR3 loop: CASSSMGGVGYEQYF. Written as DNA, the CDR3 is TGTGCCAGCAGCTCAATGGGGGGAGTTGGGTACGAGCAGTACTTC. The chain links TRBV7-8 to TRBJ2-7, with D maybe TRBD2 (6 bases). The V gene lost 4 bases and the J gene lost 4 bases, with 17 bases spanning the gap. This CDR3 is 15 amino acids long. CDR1 is SGHVS and CDR2 is FQNEAQ in the germline V gene.

This chain links TRBV6-2 or TRBV6-3 with TRBJ2-2; 8 bases are shared with TRBD2. There are 16 residues in the CDR3. After removal of 6 bases from V and 9 bases from J, the junction contained 15 bases not matched to a gene. Germline CDR1 is MNHEY and CDR2 is SVGEGT. CDR3 residues: CASSLSRAGGARELFF. The DNA for the CDR3 is TGTGCCAGCAGCCTATCCAGGGCCGGGGGGGCCAGGGAGCTGTTTTTT.

The chain employs TRBV6-4 and TRBJ2-1; D remains unclear. Trimming removed 0 bases from V and 9 bases from J, with 18 bases in between. This CDR3 has 16 amino acids. Germline CDR1 is MRHNA and CDR2 is SNTAGT. The CDR3 DNA sequence: TGTGCCAGCAGTGACTCAGTAGTCTCCCCGACGGGTGAGCAGTTCTTC. Amino acids: CASSDSVVSPTGEQFF.

The chain links TRBV9 to TRBJ2-3, with 8 bases that match TRBD1. Germline CDR1 SGDLS, CDR2 YYNGEE. The CDR3 is 14 amino acids. Trimming cost V 4 bases and J 4 bases; bases outside gene matches: 5. This chain's CDR3 is CASSSRTGPDTQYF. The DNA of the CDR3 is TGTGCCAGCAGCTCCAGGACAGGGCCAGATACGCAGTATTTT.

This clonotype was counted only a few times. The CDR3 DNA reads TGTGCCAGCAGTATCGGGGGGGATACGCAGTATTTT. Translated, it gives CASSIGGDTQYF. The rearrangement links TRBV6-6 to TRBJ2-3, with 7 nucleotides matching TRBD2. The CDR3 contains 12 residues. The V and J ends lost 5 bases and 6 bases, in that order; junction bases with no gene match: 2. CDR1 and CDR2 (germline): MNHNY, SVGAGI (reference sequence).